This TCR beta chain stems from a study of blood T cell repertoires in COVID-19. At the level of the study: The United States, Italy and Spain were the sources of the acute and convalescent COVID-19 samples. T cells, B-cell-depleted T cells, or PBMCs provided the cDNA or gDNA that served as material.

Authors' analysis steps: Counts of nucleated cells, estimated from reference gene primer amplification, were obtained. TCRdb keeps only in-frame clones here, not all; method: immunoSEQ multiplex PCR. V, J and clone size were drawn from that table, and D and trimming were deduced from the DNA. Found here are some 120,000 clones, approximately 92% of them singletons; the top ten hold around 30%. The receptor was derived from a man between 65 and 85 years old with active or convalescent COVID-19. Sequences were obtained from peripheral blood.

For the CDR3, the DNA is TGTGCCAGCAGCCAAGTGGCAGGCAGGGGAGTCCCCCTCCACTTT. The encoded protein is CASSQVAGRGVPLHF. The gene calls are TRBV3-1 (or the pseudogene TRBV3-2) and TRBJ1-6, with TRBD1 as a possible D gene (6 bases). The CDR3 is 15 amino acids. CDR1 is LGHDT and CDR2 is YNNKEL in the germline V gene (reference sequence). V dropped 1 base and J dropped 13 bases, with 17 bases sitting between them.